This record covers a single T cell receptor (beta chain). One Seattle source followed patients from active infection through their disease course. The CDR3 sequence is 13 residues long. Germline lookup yields CDR1 GTSNPN and CDR2 SVGIG (reference sequence). V was shortened by 2 bases and J by 1 base, with 8 bases between the two germline ends. Original processing notes: Reference gene primer amplification gave nucleated cell count estimates. Produced via immunoSEQ multiplex PCR; TCRdb's table is partial and in-frame only. V, J and clone size reflect that table, while D and trimming were determined from the DNA. The table includes tens of thousands of clones, roughly 80% detected once. This sample is drawn from a study of blood T cell repertoires in COVID-19. About the study: COVID-19 samples from acute and convalescent phases originated in the United States, Italy and Spain. T cells, B-cell-depleted T cells, or PBMCs supplied cDNA or gDNA.

Sample: peripheral blood. The TCR originated in a man aged 70 or older with COVID-19, enrolled during active disease. The chain joins TRBV30 to TRBJ1-2; no clear D gene. CDR3 sequence reads: CAWSRRLNYGYTF. CDR3 nucleotide sequence: TGTGCCTGGAGTCGCAGACTTAACTATGGCTACACCTTC.